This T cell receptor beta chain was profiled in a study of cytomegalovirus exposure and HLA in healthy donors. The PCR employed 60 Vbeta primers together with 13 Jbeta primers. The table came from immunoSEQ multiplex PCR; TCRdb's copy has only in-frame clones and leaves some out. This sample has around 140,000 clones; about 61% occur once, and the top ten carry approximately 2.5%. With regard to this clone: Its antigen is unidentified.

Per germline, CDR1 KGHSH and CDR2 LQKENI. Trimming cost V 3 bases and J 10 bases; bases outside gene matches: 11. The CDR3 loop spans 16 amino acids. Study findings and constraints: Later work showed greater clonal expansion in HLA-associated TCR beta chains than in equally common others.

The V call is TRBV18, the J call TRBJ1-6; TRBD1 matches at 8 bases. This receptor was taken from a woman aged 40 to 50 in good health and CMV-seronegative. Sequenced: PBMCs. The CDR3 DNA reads TGTGCCAGCTCACCTAAAGGACAGGGCTTTGAGTCACCCCTCCACTTT. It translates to CASSPKGQGFESPLHF.